Given below is one TCR beta chain in context. This specimen comes from a study of blood T cell repertoires in COVID-19. The assay was immunoSEQ multiplex PCR, and TCRdb's table has in-frame clones only and misses some. Of 150,000 to 190,000 clones in the sample, 85% to 90% were seen once. V was pared by 2 bases and J by 0 bases, with 7 bases between. Germline lookup yields CDR1 SGHVS and CDR2 FQNEAQ. The CDR3 has 14 residues. The sample was peripheral blood. The receptor's source is a middle-aged woman with acute or convalescent COVID-19. The chain couples TRBV7-8 to TRBJ1-2, with D possibly matching TRBD1 (6 bases). CDR3 bases: TGTGCCAGCAGCTTAAGGACAGCTAACTATGGCTACACCTTC. Translated, it gives CASSLRTANYGYTF.